One sample yielded the 8 T cell receptor beta chains listed below, sequenced in a study of T cells expressing NK-cell markers. Following a re-call of the 5' RACE reads, TCRdb has one entry per CDR3 protein and lacks DNA. The listing records about half a million distinct CDR3 sequences. Sequenced input: blood T cells: a sorted CD56 or NKG2C T cell subset, CD4+ or CD8+ T cells, or bulk PBMC T cells (not recorded which). These receptors all come from a woman in her forties or fifties in good health.

The chain uses TRBV5-1 and TRBJ2-5. This CDR3 comprises 14 residues. The germline V gene has CDR1 SGHRS and CDR2 YFSETQ. CDR3 sequence reads: CASSNSNNEETQYF.

The chain employs TRBV5-4 and TRBJ1-2. Germline assignment: CDR1 SGHNT and CDR2 YYREEE (reference sequence). This CDR3 comprises 13 residues. CDR3: CASTLGPVSGYTF.

This sequence joins TRBV5-6 and TRBJ1-1; there is no DNA to check the TCRdb D call of TRBD1. Germline lookup yields CDR1 SGHDT and CDR2 YYEEEE. The CDR3 runs to 13 residues. CDR3: CASSLVGGVSAFF.

The chain couples TRBV13 to TRBJ2-7; TCRdb proposes TRBD1, but this gene call is untestable without DNA. There are 12 residues in the CDR3. Germline V gene sequence: CDR1 PRHDT, CDR2 FYEKMQ (reference sequence). The CDR3 protein is CASSSTGDEQYF. Supplemented by reference TRBV13 and TRBJ2-7, the full variable domain reads AAGVIQSPRHLIKEKRETATLKCYPIPRHDTVYWYQQGPGQDPQFLISFYEKMQSDKGSIPDRFSAQQFSDYHSELNMSSLELGDSALYFCASSSTGDEQYFGPGTRLTVT.

The chain has TRBV13 and TRBJ1-2. The V gene's germline CDR1 is PRHDT and CDR2 FYEKMQ (reference sequence). There are 14 residues in the CDR3. CDR3 residues: CASSLAPTNYGYTF.

V is TRBV18 and J is TRBJ2-2; TCRdb names TRBD1, which stays unverified in the absence of DNA. Germline-derived CDR1 and CDR2 are KGHSH and LQKENI. The length of the CDR3 is 16 residues. The CDR3 here is CASSPPREKGTGELFF.

The chain recombines TRBV20-1 with TRBJ2-5; TCRdb selects TRBD1, and the lack of DNA leaves this call unchecked. Germline V CDR1 and CDR2: DFQATT, SNEGSKA (reference sequence). This CDR3 contains 17 residues. The CDR3 reads CSARGTLKDSLAETQYF.

This chain joins TRBV5-5 and TRBJ1-6; TCRdb's D gene call, TRBD1, goes unchecked for lack of DNA. The CDR3 has 15 amino acids. Germline V gives CDR1 SGHKS, CDR2 YYEKEE (reference sequence). The CDR3 loop reads CASSLDPRGPSPLHF.